This T cell receptor beta chain came from a study of vaccination and CD4 T cells after COVID-19. This clonotype occurred a few times. Antigen: not known. Sample treatment: roughly 11-day PBMC culture with coronavirus spike peptide pools or control peptides (ViraFEST assay). An Oncomine TCR Beta short-read assay was used to sequence the DNA from cultured CD4+ T cells. Once CD4+ T cells had been cultured, genomic DNA was extracted from them. TCRdb independently ran MiXCR on the PCR reads; one entry per CDR3 protein. The repertoire holds a few thousand distinct CDR3 sequences, with roughly 18% as singletons. Trimming stripped 4 bases from V and 5 bases from J, with 10 bases between. CDR3 length equals 13 residues. The germline V gene encodes CDR1 MGHRA and CDR2 YSYEKL.

The clonotype originates from a human donor who had recovered from COVID-19. The rearrangement links TRBV4-1 to TRBJ2-3, with D hard to call. Input material: CD4+ T cells from blood, cultured in vitro. CDR3 sequence (DNA): TGCGCCAGCAGCCGGGATCAGAAAGATACGCAGTATTTT. Translated, it gives CASSRDQKDTQYF.